This entry lists 6 T cell receptor beta chains sequenced from one sample in a study of human T cells and chemical hapten exposure. TCRdb reprocessed the RACE reads via MiXCR and lists one record per CDR3 protein. This sample has around 300,000 distinct CDR3 sequences, with approximately 5.8% found just once. Indicated time point: pre-sensitization, week 0. Described treatment: therapeutic diphenylcyclopropenone sensitization with weekly scalp DPC. Sequenced here: whole blood, sampled in connection with sensitization to the hapten diphenylcyclopropenone (DPC). The receptors shown here come from a woman in her late teens or twenties with alopecia areata. Some clones in this sample may be carry-over from other donors' samples.

This chain joins TRBV24-1 and TRBJ2-1; possibly TRBD2 for D (5 bases). The V end was cut by 4 bases, the J end by 5 bases, with 17 bases between. The CDR3 consists of 16 residues. Germline CDR1 and CDR2: KGHDR and SFDVKD. CDR3 coding DNA: TGTGCCACCAGTGACACCAGCGGTGGTTGGAACAATGAGCAGTTCTTC. Residues: CATSDTSGGWNNEQFF.

There are a few counts of this clonotype. V usage is TRBV6-1 and J usage is TRBJ1-1; D not resolved. The CDR3 is made up of 13 amino acids. CDR1 and CDR2 from the germline V gene are MNHNS and SASEGT. The V and J ends lost 2 bases and 3 bases respectively, with 7 bases between them. The CDR3 reads CASSEREYTEAFF. CDR3 coding DNA: TGTGCCAGCAGTGAAAGGGAGTACACTGAAGCTTTCTTT.

This clonotype was observed a handful of times. The genes are TRBV18 and TRBJ1-1; D gene uncertain. The V end lost 0 bases, the J end lost 0 bases, and 8 bases lay between the germline ends. This CDR3 comprises 15 residues. Germline CDR1 KGHSH, CDR2 LQKENI. The CDR3 here is CASSPPGRMNTEAFF. CDR3 in DNA: TGTGCCAGCTCACCACCGGGGAGGATGAACACTGAAGCTTTCTTT. Filled out from reference TRBV18 and TRBJ1-1, the complete variable domain reads NAGVMQNPRHLVRRRGQEARLRCSPMKGHSHVYWYRQLPEEGLKFMVYLQKENIIDESGMPKERFSAEFPKEGPSILRIQQVVRGDSAAYFCASSPPGRMNTEAFFGQGTRLTVV.

This clonotype was observed a few times. The CDR3 loop reads CSARDPGSSYNEQFF. CDR3 coding DNA: TGCAGTGCTAGAGACCCGGGCTCATCCTACAATGAGCAGTTCTTC. The rearrangement joins TRBV20-1 to TRBJ2-1, with D unclear. The CDR3 sequence is 15 residues long. Per germline, CDR1 DFQATT and CDR2 SNEGSKA (reference sequence). The V gene lost 0 bases and the J gene lost 1 base, with 10 bases spanning the gap.

This clonotype was observed a few times. This rearrangement joins TRBV29-1 to TRBJ2-7, with D perhaps given as TRBD1 or TRBD2 (6 bases each). The ends were cut back, 3 bases at V and 3 bases at J, with 15 bases in the middle. Germline V lookup: CDR1 SQVTM, CDR2 ANQGSEA. The CDR3 length is 14 residues. The CDR3 DNA reads TGCAGCGTTGATACGGGGGACACCAACTACGAGCAGTACTTC. It specifies CSVDTGDTNYEQYF.

Details on this clonotype: A read error may be the cause here, since a much bigger clone is one base away. CDR3: CASSPGGHQPQHF. The DNA of the CDR3 is TGTGCCAGCTCACCAGGGGGGCACCAGCCCCAGCATTTT. This chain joins TRBV18 and TRBJ1-5; possible D gene TRBD1, 6 bases. In germline, CDR1 is KGHSH, CDR2 LQKENI. This CDR3 has 13 residues. V was pared by 2 bases and J by 7 bases, with 9 bases between.